This T cell receptor (beta chain) was identified in a study of blood T cell repertoires in COVID-19. Looking at the study overall: COVID-19 samples from acute and convalescent phases originated in the United States, Italy and Spain. PBMCs, B-cell-depleted T cells, or T cells were the source of the cDNA or gDNA that made up the material.

V lost 5 bases and J lost 6, with 19 bases in between. Germline assignment: CDR1 WSHSY and CDR2 SAAADI. The CDR3 loop spans 15 amino acids. Under the authors' procedure: By means of reference gene primer amplification, nucleated cell counts were estimated. TCRdb's table, derived via immunoSEQ multiplex PCR, lists solely in-frame clones and lacks some. The D gene and trimming were derived from the DNA, and the V and J assignments and clone size from that table. This table holds roughly 70,000 clones, 79% found once. The rearrangement uses TRBV10-2 and TRBJ2-5; tentatively, D is TRBD1 (6 bases). The source material was peripheral blood. This receptor was taken from a woman aged 55 to 70 with acute or convalescent COVID-19. CDR3 loop: CASSSLTGLGQTQYF. The CDR3 bases are TGCGCCAGCAGTTCGCTGACAGGCCTCGGTCAGACCCAGTACTTC.